The 16 T cell receptor beta chains given below trace back to one sample, sequenced in a study of shared clonotypes between healthy human individuals (dated by TCRdb to the early 2020s). CD8 naive samples were CD45RO-negative cells positively selected for CCR7, giving a CD45RA+CCR7+ population that excluded TemRA cells. The protocol used for the library was the immunoSEQ multiplex PCR assay. TCRdb holds this immuneACCESS table with in-frame rearrangements only. Some clones are missing; in checked studies, unresolved V genes explain under half, and the rest has no known cause. Counted in this sample were about 1,800,000 clones; about 94% of them appeared once. The top ten hold more than 0.95% of the sample. The sequenced material came from naive CD8+ T cells sorted from blood. Explained via the paper, the cell subset or site label denotes: CD45RA+CCR7+. Receptors originate from a man between 18 and 35 years old in good health.

This chain links TRBV4-1 with TRBJ2-2; 9 bases align to TRBD1. CDR1 and CDR2 from the germline V gene are MGHRA and YSYEKL. This CDR3 region has 17 residues. V dropped 3 bases and J dropped 7; count of bases not matched to a gene: 12. The CDR3 protein is CASSHPGTGYYHGELFF. CDR3 nucleotide sequence: TGCGCCAGCAGCCACCCCGGGACAGGGTATTATCACGGGGAGCTGTTTTTT.

This CDR3 reads CASSPPQGLAKNIQYF. CDR3 coding DNA: TGTGCCAGCTCACCCCCCCAGGGATTAGCCAAAAACATTCAGTACTTC. V and J are TRBV18 and TRBJ2-4; D perhaps matches TRBD1 (5 bases). V shed 3 bases and J shed 0 bases, with 12 bases lying between them. The germline CDR1 and CDR2 sequences are KGHSH and LQKENI. The length of the CDR3 is 16 residues.

Of note for this clone: The sample has other DNA sequences that encode this CDR3 too. The V call is TRBV4-1, the J call TRBJ2-7; a possible D gene is TRBD1 (6 bases). CDR3 length: 14 amino acids. Germline V gives CDR1 MGHRA, CDR2 YSYEKL. V gave up 0 bases and J gave up 1 base, with 7 bases separating them. The CDR3 sequence is CASSQEQGSYEQYF. In DNA form, the CDR3 reads TGCGCCAGCAGCCAAGAACAGGGTTCCTACGAGCAGTACTTC.

The chain employs TRBV13 and TRBJ2-5; D might be TRBD1 (5 bases). Deletions cut 4 bases from V and 2 bases from J, with 17 bases between. The length of the CDR3 is 16 residues. Germline CDR1 and CDR2: PRHDT and FYEKMQ (reference sequence). The DNA of the CDR3 is TGTGCCAGCAGCTACCGACAGACAGACCCTCAAGAGACCCAGTACTTC. Translating gives CASSYRQTDPQETQYF. The whole variable domain, filled in from reference TRBV13 and TRBJ2-5, reads AAGVIQSPRHLIKEKRETATLKCYPIPRHDTVYWYQQGPGQDPQFLISFYEKMQSDKGSIPDRFSAQQFSDYHSELNMSSLELGDSALYFCASSYRQTDPQETQYFGPGTRLLVL.

This rearrangement joins TRBV30 to TRBJ1-2; D remains ambiguous. This CDR3 is 13 amino acids long. Deletions cut 4 bases from V and 4 bases from J, with 13 bases between. CDR1 is GTSNPN and CDR2 is SVGIG in the germline V gene (reference sequence). CDR3 DNA: TGTGCCTGGATCATGGACGGTGTCTATGGCTACACCTTC. Amino acid sequence: CAWIMDGVYGYTF.

The V and J genes are TRBV10-3 and TRBJ1-5, with D unresolved. V lost 6 bases and J 1 base, leaving 13 bases between the germline ends. The CDR3 contains 15 residues. Germline CDR1 ENHRY, CDR2 SYGVKD. Here the CDR3 DNA reads TGTGCCATCAGCGATAAGACATACAGCAATCAGCCCCAGCATTTT. Residues: CAISDKTYSNQPQHF.

The chain joins TRBV5-1 to TRBJ2-7, with 14 bases that match TRBD2. Germline V gene sequence: CDR1 SGHRS, CDR2 YFSETQ. The length of the CDR3 is 17 residues. After removal of 3 bases from V and 2 bases from J, the junction contained 7 bases not matched to a gene. The CDR3 coding sequence is TGCGCCAGCAGCTCAGGACTAGCGGGGGGACTCCCCTACGAGCAGTACTTC. This translates into CASSSGLAGGLPYEQYF.

The rearrangement links TRBV28 to TRBJ1-2; D is uncertain. The V and J ends lost 3 bases and 3 bases respectively, with 11 bases between them. The CDR3 is 14 amino acids. CDR1 is MDHEN and CDR2 is SYDVKM in the germline V gene. Here the CDR3 DNA reads TGTGCCAGCAGTTTGGAAGGCCGCTACTATGGCTACACCTTC. Translated: CASSLEGRYYGYTF.

The chain combines TRBV4-1 with TRBJ2-7, with D maybe TRBD1 (6 bases). CDR3 length equals 14 residues. Germline loops: CDR1 MGHRA, CDR2 YSYEKL. V was pared by 2 bases and J by 2 bases, with 10 bases between. CDR3 DNA sequence: TGCGCCAGCAGCCAACAGGGGACCACCTACGAGCAGTACTTC. Amino acid sequence: CASSQQGTTYEQYF.

The gene calls are TRBV7-6 and TRBJ1-6, with D hard to call. The CDR3 covers 16 residues. Trimming removed 0 bases from V and 3 bases from J, with 9 bases in between. Germline loops: CDR1 SGHVS, CDR2 FNYEAQ. CDR3 region: CASSLAAGFYNSPLHF. In DNA, the CDR3 is TGTGCCAGCAGCTTAGCGGCAGGCTTCTATAATTCACCCCTCCACTTT.

The chain carries TRBV4-1 and TRBJ2-7; the D is unclear. V lost 1 base, J lost 3 bases, and 7 bases lay in between. Germline-derived CDR1 and CDR2 are MGHRA and YSYEKL. This CDR3 region has 13 residues. Here the CDR3 reads CASSQAPDYEQYF. The DNA of the CDR3 is TGCGCCAGCAGCCAAGCGCCCGACTACGAGCAGTACTTC.

This chain uses TRBV10-3 with TRBJ2-1, with D perhaps TRBD2 (5 bases). Trimming shortened V by 2 bases and J by 1 base, and 9 bases separated the two germline ends. The CDR3 extends over 15 amino acids. Germline CDR1 ENHRY, CDR2 SYGVKD. As DNA, the CDR3 is TGTGCCATCAGTGAGGCGGGTATTTCCTACAATGAGCAGTTCTTC. Translation: CAISEAGISYNEQFF.

This clone has a handful of counts. The chain is built from TRBV7-9 and TRBJ1-6, with a possible D match to TRBD1 (6 bases). Germline V gene sequence: CDR1 SEHNR, CDR2 FQNEAQ (reference sequence). CDR3 length equals 16 residues. Trimming left V 5 bases short and J 1 base short, with 12 bases between. The CDR3 DNA reads TGTGCCAGCAGCCGTATCAGGGGATCCTATAATTCACCCCTCCACTTT. Amino acid sequence: CASSRIRGSYNSPLHF.

The rearrangement joins TRBV28 to TRBJ2-7; D gene ambiguous. Between the trimmed V and J ends, which lost 9 bases and 0 bases, there was a span of 9 bases. The CDR3 has 12 amino acids. Germline CDR1 MDHEN, CDR2 SYDVKM. The CDR3 DNA is TGTGCCAGTGCTTGGACCTCCTACGAGCAGTACTTC. Translation: CASAWTSYEQYF.

V is TRBV5-1 and J is TRBJ2-5; tentatively, D is TRBD1 (6 bases). The CDR3 totals 14 residues. Germline CDR1 is SGHRS and CDR2 is YFSETQ. The V and J ends lost 0 bases and 5 bases respectively, with 11 bases between them. CDR3 sequence (DNA): TGCGCCAGCAGCTTGGAGGGGGTCGAGGAGACCCAGTACTTC. It specifies CASSLEGVEETQYF.

This sequence joins TRBV4-1 and TRBJ1-2, with 11 bases lining up with TRBD1. The CDR3 has 18 residues. Germline loops: CDR1 MGHRA, CDR2 YSYEKL. V gave up 0 bases and J gave up 6 bases; unmatched junction bases: 12. In DNA form, the CDR3 reads TGCGCCAGCAGCCAAGAGGTTCTCGGGACAGGGGGATTCGATGGCTACACCTTC. It specifies CASSQEVLGTGGFDGYTF.